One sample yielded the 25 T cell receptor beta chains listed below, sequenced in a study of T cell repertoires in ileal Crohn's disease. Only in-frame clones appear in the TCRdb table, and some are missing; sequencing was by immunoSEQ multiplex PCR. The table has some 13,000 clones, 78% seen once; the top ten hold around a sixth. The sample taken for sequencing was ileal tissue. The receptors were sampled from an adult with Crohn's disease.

CDR3: CASRDRGADTQYF. The CDR3 DNA is TGTGCCAGTAGGGACAGGGGCGCAGATACGCAGTATTTT. The chain couples TRBV19 to TRBJ2-3; TRBD1 matches at 9 bases. The V gene end was trimmed by 6 bases and the J gene end by 4 bases; junction bases not matched to a gene: 2. Germline CDR1 and CDR2: LNHDA and SQIVND (reference sequence). The CDR3 is 13 residues long. Full variable domain (outside the CDR3, taken from reference TRBV19 and TRBJ2-3): DGGITQSPKYLFRKEGQNVTLSCEQNLNHDAMYWYRQDPGQGLRLIYYSQIVNDFQKGDIAEGYSVSREKKESFPLTVTSAQKNPTAFYLCASRDRGADTQYFGPGTRLTVL.

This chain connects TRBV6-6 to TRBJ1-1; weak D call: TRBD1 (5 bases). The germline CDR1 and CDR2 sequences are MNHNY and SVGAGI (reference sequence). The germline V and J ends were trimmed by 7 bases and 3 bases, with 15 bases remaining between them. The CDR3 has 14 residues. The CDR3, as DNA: TGTGCCAGCAAGAACGGGGGGGACTACACTGAAGCTTTCTTT. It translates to CASKNGGDYTEAFF.

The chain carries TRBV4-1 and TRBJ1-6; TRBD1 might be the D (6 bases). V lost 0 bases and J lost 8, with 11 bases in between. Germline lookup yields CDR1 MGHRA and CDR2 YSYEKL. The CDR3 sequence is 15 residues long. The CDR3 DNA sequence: TGCGCCAGCAGCCAAGATACAGGGCGGGATTCACCCCTCCACTTT. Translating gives CASSQDTGRDSPLHF.

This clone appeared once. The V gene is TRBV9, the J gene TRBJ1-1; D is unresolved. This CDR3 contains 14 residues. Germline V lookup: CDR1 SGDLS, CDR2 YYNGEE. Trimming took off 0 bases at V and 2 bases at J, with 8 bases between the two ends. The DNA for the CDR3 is TGTGCCAGCAGCGTAGGGGCAGCTAACACTGAAGCTTTCTTT. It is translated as CASSVGAANTEAFF.

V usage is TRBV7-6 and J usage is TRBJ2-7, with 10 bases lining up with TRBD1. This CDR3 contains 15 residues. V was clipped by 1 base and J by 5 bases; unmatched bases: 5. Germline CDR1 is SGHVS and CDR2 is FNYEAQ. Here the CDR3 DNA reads TGTGCCAGCAGCTTAGGACCGGGACAGGGGAACGAGCAGTACTTC. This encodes CASSLGPGQGNEQYF.

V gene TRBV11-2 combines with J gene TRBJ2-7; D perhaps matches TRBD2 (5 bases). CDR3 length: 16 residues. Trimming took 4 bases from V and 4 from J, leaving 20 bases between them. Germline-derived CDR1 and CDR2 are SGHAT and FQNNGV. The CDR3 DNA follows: TGTGCCAGCAGCTGGCCTAGCCCCGGAGAAGAGTACGAGCAGTACTTC. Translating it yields CASSWPSPGEEYEQYF.

The CDR3 loop is CASSFGEATYEQYF. In DNA, the CDR3 is TGTGCCAGCAGCTTTGGGGAGGCTACCTACGAGCAGTACTTC. The V gene is TRBV11-2, the J gene TRBJ2-7; D may be TRBD2 (6 bases). Looked up from germline, CDR1 is SGHAT and CDR2 is FQNNGV. The CDR3 has 14 amino acids. The V and J ends lost 3 bases and 2 bases respectively, with 11 bases between them. The whole variable domain, filled in from reference TRBV11-2 and TRBJ2-7, reads EAGVAQSPRYKIIEKRQSVAFWCNPISGHATLYWYQQILGQGPKLLIQFQNNGVVDDSQLPKDRFSAERLKGVDSTLKIQPAKLEDSAVYLCASSFGEATYEQYFGPGTRLTVT.

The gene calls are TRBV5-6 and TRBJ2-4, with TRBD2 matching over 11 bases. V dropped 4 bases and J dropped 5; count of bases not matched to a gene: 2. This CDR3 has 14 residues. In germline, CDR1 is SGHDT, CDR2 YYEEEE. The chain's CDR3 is CASSPSGRQNIQYF. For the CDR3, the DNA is TGTGCCAGCAGCCCTAGCGGGAGGCAAAACATTCAGTACTTC.

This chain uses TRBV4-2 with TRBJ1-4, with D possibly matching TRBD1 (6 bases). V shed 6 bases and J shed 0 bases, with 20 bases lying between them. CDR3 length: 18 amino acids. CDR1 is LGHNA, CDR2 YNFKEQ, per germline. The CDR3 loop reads CASRRGGSLKTTNEKLFF. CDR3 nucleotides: TGTGCCAGCAGACGAGGGGGTAGTCTCAAGACAACTAATGAAAAACTGTTTTTT.

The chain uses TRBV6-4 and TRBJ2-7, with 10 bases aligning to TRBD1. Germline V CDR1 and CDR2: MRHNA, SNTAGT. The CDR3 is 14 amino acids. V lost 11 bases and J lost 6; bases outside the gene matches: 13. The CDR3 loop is CAPGCSGQGPEQYF. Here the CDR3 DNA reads TGTGCCCCAGGGTGTTCGGGACAGGGGCCCGAGCAGTACTTC.

The CDR3 region has the DNA TGCGCCAGCAGCATCGAAGGGTCCGGGGGCTATGGCTACACCTTC. Protein sequence: CASSIEGSGGYGYTF. The J gene is TRBJ1-2, the V gene TRBV5-1; D is possibly TRBD1 (5 bases). Trimming cost V 4 bases and J 4 bases, with 17 bases left between them. CDR1 and CDR2 from the germline V gene are SGHRS and YFSETQ. The CDR3 spans 15 residues.

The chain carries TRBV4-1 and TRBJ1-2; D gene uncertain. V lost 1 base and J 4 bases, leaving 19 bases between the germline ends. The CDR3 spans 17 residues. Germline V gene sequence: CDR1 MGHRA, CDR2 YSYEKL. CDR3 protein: CASSQVVAEAFFYGYTF. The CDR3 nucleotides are TGCGCCAGCAGCCAAGTGGTAGCGGAAGCATTCTTCTATGGCTACACCTTC.

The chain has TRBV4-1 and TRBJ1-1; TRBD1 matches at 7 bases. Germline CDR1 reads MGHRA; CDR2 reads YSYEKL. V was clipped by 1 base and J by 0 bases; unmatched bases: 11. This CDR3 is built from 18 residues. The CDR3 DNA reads TGCGCCAGCAGCCAAGTAAAGGGGGCCCCAACTCTGAACACTGAAGCTTTCTTT. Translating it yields CASSQVKGAPTLNTEAFF.

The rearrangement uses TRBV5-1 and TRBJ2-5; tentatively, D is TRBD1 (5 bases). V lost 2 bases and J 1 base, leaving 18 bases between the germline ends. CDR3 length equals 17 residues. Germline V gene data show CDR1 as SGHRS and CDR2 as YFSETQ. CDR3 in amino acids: CASSLLDGQGSQETQYF. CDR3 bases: TGCGCCAGCAGCTTACTTGATGGGCAGGGAAGCCAAGAGACCCAGTACTTC.

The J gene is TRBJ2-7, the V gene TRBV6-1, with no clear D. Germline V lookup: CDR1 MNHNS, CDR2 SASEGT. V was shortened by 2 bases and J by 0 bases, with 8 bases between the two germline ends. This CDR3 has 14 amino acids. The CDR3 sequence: CASSEITVSYEQYF. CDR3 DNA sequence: TGTGCCAGCAGTGAAATTACGGTCTCCTACGAGCAGTACTTC.

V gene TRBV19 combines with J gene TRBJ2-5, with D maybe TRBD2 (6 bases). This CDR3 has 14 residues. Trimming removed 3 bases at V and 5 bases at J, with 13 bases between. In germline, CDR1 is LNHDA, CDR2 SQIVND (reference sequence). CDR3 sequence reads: CASSIGRDWETQYF. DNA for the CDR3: TGTGCCAGTAGTATCGGCAGGGACTGGGAGACCCAGTACTTC.

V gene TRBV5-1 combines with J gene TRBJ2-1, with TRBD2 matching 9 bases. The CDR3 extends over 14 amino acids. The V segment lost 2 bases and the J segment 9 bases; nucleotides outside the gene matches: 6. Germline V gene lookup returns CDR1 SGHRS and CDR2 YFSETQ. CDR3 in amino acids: CASSFGGGALEQFF. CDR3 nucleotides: TGCGCCAGCAGCTTCGGCGGGGGGGCCCTTGAGCAGTTCTTC.

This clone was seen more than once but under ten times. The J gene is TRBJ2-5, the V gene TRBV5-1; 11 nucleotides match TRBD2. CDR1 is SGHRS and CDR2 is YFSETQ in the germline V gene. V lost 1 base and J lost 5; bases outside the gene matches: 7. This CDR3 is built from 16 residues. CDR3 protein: CASSLNPSGGSETQYF. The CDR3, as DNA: TGCGCCAGCAGCTTGAATCCTAGCGGGGGGTCGGAGACCCAGTACTTC. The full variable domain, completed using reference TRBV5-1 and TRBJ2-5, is KAGVTQTPRYLIKTRGQQVTLSCSPISGHRSVSWYQQTPGQGLQFLFEYFSETQRNKGNFPGRFSGRQFSNSRSEMNVSTLELGDSALYLCASSLNPSGGSETQYFGPGTRLLVL.

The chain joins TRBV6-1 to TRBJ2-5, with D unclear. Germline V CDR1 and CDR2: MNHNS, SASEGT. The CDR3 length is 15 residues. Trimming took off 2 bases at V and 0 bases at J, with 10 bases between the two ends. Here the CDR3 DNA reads TGTGCCAGCAGTGAAACGGCGGTTTACCAAGAGACCCAGTACTTC. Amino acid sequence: CASSETAVYQETQYF.

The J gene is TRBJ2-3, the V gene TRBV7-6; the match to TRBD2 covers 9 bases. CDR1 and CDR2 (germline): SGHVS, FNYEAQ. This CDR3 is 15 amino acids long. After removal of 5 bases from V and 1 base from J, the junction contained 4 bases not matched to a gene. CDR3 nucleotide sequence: TGTGCCAGCAGCCCCCTAGCGGGGCGCACAGATACGCAGTATTTT. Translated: CASSPLAGRTDTQYF.

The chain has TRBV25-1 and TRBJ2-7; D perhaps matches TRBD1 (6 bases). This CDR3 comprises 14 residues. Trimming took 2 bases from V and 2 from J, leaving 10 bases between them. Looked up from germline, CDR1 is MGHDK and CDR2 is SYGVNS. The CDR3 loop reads CASSEDRDTYEQYF. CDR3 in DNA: TGTGCCAGCAGTGAAGATAGGGACACCTACGAGCAGTACTTC.

In DNA form, the CDR3 reads TGCGCCAGCAGCTTGACAGGGTCTAACACTGAAGCTTTCTTT. Translated: CASSLTGSNTEAFF. The chain employs TRBV5-1 and TRBJ1-1; D is perhaps TRBD1 (6 bases). V lost 1 base, J lost 2 bases, and 9 bases lay in between. Germline CDR1 and CDR2: SGHRS and YFSETQ. CDR3 size: 14 residues.

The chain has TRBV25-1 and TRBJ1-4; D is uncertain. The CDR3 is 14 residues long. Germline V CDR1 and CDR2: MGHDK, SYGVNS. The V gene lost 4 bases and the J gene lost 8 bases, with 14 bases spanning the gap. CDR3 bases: TGTGCCAGCAGTGGATGGAGGTTGGGAGAAAAACTGTTTTTT. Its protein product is CASSGWRLGEKLFF.

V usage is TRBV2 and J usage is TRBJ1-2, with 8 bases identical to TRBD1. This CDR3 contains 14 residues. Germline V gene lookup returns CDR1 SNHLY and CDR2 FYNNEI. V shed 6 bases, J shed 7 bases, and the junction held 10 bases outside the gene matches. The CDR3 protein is CASSESFGQGGYTF. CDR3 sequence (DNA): TGTGCCAGCAGCGAGTCCTTTGGACAGGGTGGCTACACCTTC. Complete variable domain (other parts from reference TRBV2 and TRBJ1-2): EPEVTQTPSHQVTQMGQEVILRCVPISNHLYFYWYRQILGQKVEFLVSFYNNEISEKSEIFDDQFSVERPDGSNFTLKIRSTKLEDSAMYFCASSESFGQGGYTFGSGTRLTVV.

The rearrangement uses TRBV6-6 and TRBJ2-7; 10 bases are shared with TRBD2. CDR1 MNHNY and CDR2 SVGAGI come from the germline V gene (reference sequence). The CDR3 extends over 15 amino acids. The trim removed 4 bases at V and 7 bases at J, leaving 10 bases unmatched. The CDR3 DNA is TGTGCCAGCAGTTCCCTAGCGGGAGAGGGTGGGGAGCAGTACTTC. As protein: CASSSLAGEGGEQYF.